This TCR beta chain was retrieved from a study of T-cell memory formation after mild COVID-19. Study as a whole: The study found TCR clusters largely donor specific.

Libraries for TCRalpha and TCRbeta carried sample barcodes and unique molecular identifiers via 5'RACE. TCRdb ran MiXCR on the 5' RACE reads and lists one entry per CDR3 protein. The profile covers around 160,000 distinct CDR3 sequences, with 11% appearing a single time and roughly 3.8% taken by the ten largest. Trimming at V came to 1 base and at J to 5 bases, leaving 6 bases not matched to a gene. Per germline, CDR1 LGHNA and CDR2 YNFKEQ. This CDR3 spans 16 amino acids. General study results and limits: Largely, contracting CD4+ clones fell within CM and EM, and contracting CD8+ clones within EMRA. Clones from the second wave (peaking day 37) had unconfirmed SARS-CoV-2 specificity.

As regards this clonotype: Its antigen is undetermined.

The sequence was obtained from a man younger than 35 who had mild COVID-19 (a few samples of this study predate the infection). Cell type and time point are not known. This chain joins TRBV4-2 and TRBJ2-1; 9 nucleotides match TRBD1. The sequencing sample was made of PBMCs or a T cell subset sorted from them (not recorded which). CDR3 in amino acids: CASSQVPGQGHNEQFF. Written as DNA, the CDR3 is TGTGCCAGCAGCCAAGTCCCGGGACAGGGTCACAATGAGCAGTTCTTC.